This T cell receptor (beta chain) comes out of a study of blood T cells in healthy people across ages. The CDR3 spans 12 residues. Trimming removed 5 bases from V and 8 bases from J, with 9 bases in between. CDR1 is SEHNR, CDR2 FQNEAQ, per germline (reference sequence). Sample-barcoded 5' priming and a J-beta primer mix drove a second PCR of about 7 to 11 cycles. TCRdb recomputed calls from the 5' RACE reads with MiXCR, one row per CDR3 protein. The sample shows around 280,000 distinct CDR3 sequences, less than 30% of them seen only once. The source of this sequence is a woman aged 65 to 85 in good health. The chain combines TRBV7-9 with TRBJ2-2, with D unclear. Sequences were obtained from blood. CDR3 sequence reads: CASSVERGELFF. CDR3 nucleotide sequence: TGTGCCAGCAGCGTAGAAAGGGGGGAGCTGTTTTTT.